This TCR beta chain was observed in a study of T cell changes during pregnancy in multiple sclerosis. V shed 4 bases, J shed 0 bases, and the junction held 4 bases outside the gene matches. The CDR3 length is 15 residues. Looked up from germline, CDR1 is LNHDA and CDR2 is SQIVND (reference sequence). Data came from immunoSEQ multiplex PCR; TCRdb stores just in-frame clones and leaves some out. Of tens of thousands of clones in the sample, 91% were seen once. V gene TRBV19 combines with J gene TRBJ2-7, with 9 nucleotides matching TRBD1. The TCR comes from a female donor with multiple sclerosis, enrolled in a pregnancy study. The sequencing here drew on CD8+ T cells from peripheral blood mononuclear cells, taken before pregnancy. The CDR3 loop is CASSTVTGGSYEQYF. CDR3 bases: TGTGCCAGTAGTACCGTGACAGGGGGCTCCTACGAGCAGTACTTC. The entire variable domain, with the rest obtained from reference TRBV19 and TRBJ2-7, is as follows: DGGITQSPKYLFRKEGQNVTLSCEQNLNHDAMYWYRQDPGQGLRLIYYSQIVNDFQKGDIAEGYSVSREKKESFPLTVTSAQKNPTAFYLCASSTVTGGSYEQYFGPGTRLTVT.